Following are 30 T cell receptor beta chains from one sample sequenced in a study of CD8+ T cells in alopecia areata. Following RNA extraction, reverse transcription yielded cDNA that acted as the sequencing template. Produced via immunoSEQ multiplex PCR; TCRdb's table is partial and in-frame only. The sample holds more than 150,000 clones, 45% to 60% seen once. The treatment here: oral pan-JAK inhibitor, 5-10 mg twice daily. This specimen was CD8+ T cells sorted from blood, taken at week 52, from a patient treated with tofacitinib. These receptors were obtained from a human donor with alopecia areata.

The chain is built from TRBV7-9 and TRBJ1-2; D is possibly TRBD1 (5 bases). This CDR3 contains 12 residues. V was trimmed by 4 bases and J by 12 bases, leaving 15 bases between them. Per the germline V gene, CDR1 is SEHNR and CDR2 is FQNEAQ (reference sequence). The CDR3 nucleotides read TGTGCCAGCAGCTCGGCGGGGCTTAGGGACACCTTC. Protein product: CASSSAGLRDTF.

This clone was detected only a few times. The chain employs TRBV2 and TRBJ1-1, with D perhaps matching TRBD1 (5 bases). V dropped 9 bases and J dropped 4 bases, with 9 bases sitting between them. The CDR3 spans 11 residues. Germline V gene sequence: CDR1 SNHLY, CDR2 FYNNEI. The CDR3 loop reads CARQRGTEAFF. The CDR3 region has the DNA TGTGCCAGACAAAGGGGCACTGAAGCTTTCTTT.

The chain is built from TRBV11-2 and TRBJ2-5, with TRBD1 identical over 7 bases. The CDR3 has 15 residues. Germline values: CDR1 SGHAT, CDR2 FQNNGV. V shed 5 bases, J shed 0 bases, and the junction held 6 bases outside the gene matches. Here the CDR3 DNA reads TGTGCCAGCAGCCCCTGGACAGGATACCAAGAGACCCAGTACTTC. Translation: CASSPWTGYQETQYF.

The chain uses TRBV30 and TRBJ2-5, with D unclear. The CDR3 totals 14 residues. Germline loops: CDR1 GTSNPN, CDR2 SVGIG (reference sequence). V dropped 0 bases and J dropped 5 bases, with 13 bases sitting between them. This chain's CDR3 is CAWSVDLPRETQYF. The CDR3 DNA sequence: TGTGCCTGGAGTGTTGACCTCCCGAGGGAGACCCAGTACTTC.

The rearrangement uses TRBV5-4 and TRBJ2-7, with D maybe TRBD1 (6 bases). Germline V CDR1 and CDR2: SGHNT, YYREEE (reference sequence). Trimming pared 3 bases from V and 3 bases from J, leaving 13 bases between. The CDR3 has 14 residues. The CDR3 protein is CASSSDSSLYEQYF. The CDR3 DNA is TGTGCCAGCAGCTCGGACAGTTCCCTCTACGAGCAGTACTTC.

CDR3 residues: CATTGTGEVETQYF. CDR3 in DNA: TGTGCCACAACGGGGACAGGGGAGGTGGAGACCCAGTACTTC. The V and J genes are TRBV6-5 and TRBJ2-5, with TRBD1 matching 10 bases. The CDR3 covers 14 residues. Germline V gives CDR1 MNHEY, CDR2 SVGAGI. The V and J ends lost 10 bases and 5 bases, in that order; junction bases with no gene match: 10.

V is TRBV5-6 and J is TRBJ1-1; 7 nucleotides match TRBD1. The CDR3 has 14 residues. J lost 4 bases, V lost 5 bases, and 8 bases had no gene match. Germline CDR1 is SGHDT and CDR2 is YYEEEE. The CDR3 region is CASRITGDRTEAFF. Here the CDR3 DNA reads TGTGCCAGCAGGATCACAGGGGATCGCACTGAAGCTTTCTTT.

CDR3 in amino acids: CSSWKGETQYF. The CDR3 DNA sequence: TGCAGTTCTTGGAAGGGAGAGACCCAGTACTTC. V gene TRBV20-1 combines with J gene TRBJ2-5; no definite D call. Trimming took off 8 bases at V and 4 bases at J, with 11 bases between the two ends. CDR1 and CDR2 (germline): DFQATT, SNEGSKA (reference sequence). The CDR3 loop spans 11 amino acids.

The V call is TRBV6-5, the J call TRBJ2-2; unclear D gene. CDR1 and CDR2 (germline): MNHEY, SVGAGI. The length of the CDR3 is 12 residues. The V end lost 6 bases, the J end lost 4 bases, and 6 bases lay between the germline ends. This CDR3 is CASSQGTGELFF. The CDR3 DNA is TGTGCCAGCAGCCAAGGCACCGGGGAGCTGTTTTTT.

V is TRBV30 and J is TRBJ2-1; TRBD1 aligns across 8 bases. Unmatched junction bases numbered 2, after V lost 1 base and J lost 9 bases. The CDR3 is made up of 12 amino acids. Per germline, CDR1 GTSNPN and CDR2 SVGIG (reference sequence). In DNA form, the CDR3 reads TGTGCCTGGAGTGCCACAGGGGGTGAGCAGTTCTTC. It translates to CAWSATGGEQFF.

As concerns this clone: The same CDR3 arises from other DNA sequences in this sample as well. The gene calls are TRBV9 and TRBJ2-7, with a possible D match to TRBD2 (6 bases). The CDR3 runs 13 residues. Germline CDR1 reads SGDLS; CDR2 reads YYNGEE. Trimming took 0 bases from V and 4 from J, leaving 8 bases between them. The CDR3 sequence is CASSVAAGYEQYF. The CDR3 DNA follows: TGTGCCAGCAGCGTAGCGGCGGGGTACGAGCAGTACTTC. Based on the CDR3 plus reference TRBV9 and TRBJ2-7, the full variable domain is DSGVTQTPKHLITATGQRVTLRCSPRSGDLSVYWYQQSLDQGLQFLIQYYNGEERAKGNILERFSAQQFPDLHSELNLSSLELGDSALYFCASSVAAGYEQYFGPGTRLTVT.

The V and J genes are TRBV9 and TRBJ2-1, with 14 bases lining up with TRBD2. The CDR3 has 18 residues. V was pared by 3 bases and J by 8 bases, with 13 bases of the junction left unmatched. Germline CDR1 SGDLS, CDR2 YYNGEE. The CDR3 coding sequence is TGTGCCAGCAGCGCCCCCGGTCCGGGACTAGCGGGGGACCATGAGCAGTTCTTC. Translation: CASSAPGPGLAGDHEQFF.

There are a few counts of this clone. Here the CDR3 DNA reads TGTGCCAGCAGTTTCCACAGGGGGTCACCCCTCCACTTT. Amino acids: CASSFHRGSPLHF. V gene TRBV6-5 combines with J gene TRBJ1-6, with TRBD1 identical over 8 bases. V shed 4 bases, J shed 10 bases, and the junction held 3 bases outside the gene matches. CDR3 size: 13 residues. Germline V CDR1 and CDR2: MNHEY, SVGAGI.

V and J are TRBV30 and TRBJ1-5, with D hard to call. Germline CDR1 is GTSNPN and CDR2 is SVGIG (reference sequence). V was trimmed by 1 base and J by 4 bases, leaving 11 bases between them. The CDR3 has 14 residues. The DNA of the CDR3 is TGTGCCTGGAGTGGGGCGACATTGAATCAGCCCCAGCATTTT. Translating it yields CAWSGATLNQPQHF.

The gene calls are TRBV7-6 and TRBJ2-6; tentative D call: TRBD1 (6 bases). Trimming left V 0 bases short and J 0 bases short, with 12 bases between. Germline V gives CDR1 SGHVS, CDR2 FNYEAQ. The CDR3 contains 18 residues. The CDR3 spells CASSLATGTPSGANVLTF. DNA of the CDR3: TGTGCCAGCAGCTTAGCCACCGGGACACCCTCTGGGGCCAACGTCCTGACTTTC.

This chain joins TRBV13 and TRBJ2-1; D unclear. The germline gives CDR1 PRHDT, CDR2 FYEKMQ (reference sequence). The CDR3 has 14 residues. Trimming left V 6 bases short and J 0 bases short, with 9 bases between. The CDR3 loop is CASRRASSYNEQFF. CDR3 sequence (DNA): TGTGCCAGCAGACGGGCAAGCTCCTACAATGAGCAGTTCTTC.

This clone was recorded a few times. The chain uses TRBV30 and TRBJ2-3, with D tentatively TRBD1 (6 bases). The CDR3 length is 15 residues. From germline, CDR1 is GTSNPN and CDR2 SVGIG (reference sequence). V dropped 2 bases and J dropped 1 base, with 13 bases sitting between them. CDR3: CAWSIQGTGTDTQYF. The CDR3 DNA reads TGTGCCTGGAGTATTCAGGGGACGGGCACAGATACGCAGTATTTT. Looking up the rest from reference TRBV30 and TRBJ2-3 gives the full variable domain: SQTIHQWPATLVQPVGSPLSLECTVEGTSNPNLYWYRQAAGRGLQLLFYSVGIGQISSEVPQNLSASRPQDRQFILSSKKLLLSDSGFYLCAWSIQGTGTDTQYFGPGTRLTVL.

The rearrangement uses TRBV4-3 and TRBJ2-4; D not resolved. This CDR3 is 14 amino acids long. With 1 base removed from V and 9 bases from J, the gap between germline ends came to 13 bases. The V gene's germline CDR1 is LGHNA and CDR2 YSLEER. This chain's CDR3 is CASSQGDHSSIQYF. The DNA for the CDR3 is TGCGCCAGCAGCCAAGGAGACCACTCCAGCATTCAGTACTTC.

The chain uses TRBV7-8 and TRBJ2-4; a weak D match, TRBD1 (5 bases). The ends were cut back, 4 bases at V and 9 bases at J, with 13 bases in the middle. The germline gives CDR1 SGHVS, CDR2 FQNEAQ. This CDR3 spans 13 amino acids. The CDR3 DNA sequence: TGTGCCAGCAGCTCAGGACAACTTAGCATTCAGTACTTC. Translation: CASSSGQLSIQYF.

The chain joins TRBV5-1 to TRBJ2-2, with TRBD1 identical over 7 bases. With 5 bases clipped from V and 3 bases from J, the junction kept 7 bases outside the gene matches. Per germline, CDR1 SGHRS and CDR2 YFSETQ. The CDR3 spans 15 residues. CDR3 DNA: TGCGCCAGCAGGGAGAGACAGGGCGACACCGGGGAGCTGTTTTTT. Protein: CASRERQGDTGELFF.

This clone was picked up a small number of times. Other DNA sequences in the sample encode the same CDR3. This chain links TRBV6-4 with TRBJ2-3; 8 nucleotides align to TRBD2. Trimming took 0 bases from V and 1 from J; bases not matched to a gene: 0. This CDR3 comprises 15 residues. Looked up from germline, CDR1 is MRHNA and CDR2 is SNTAGT. CDR3 sequence (DNA): TGTGCCAGCAGTGACTCGCGGGGGGGCACAGATACGCAGTATTTT. It codes for CASSDSRGGTDTQYF.

The V call is TRBV25-1, the J call TRBJ1-2; TRBD1 might be the D (6 bases). The germline gives CDR1 MGHDK, CDR2 SYGVNS. The CDR3 spans 13 residues. Trimming left V 3 bases short and J 2 bases short, with 7 bases between. CDR3 in amino acids: CASSEDSNYGYTF. The CDR3 DNA reads TGTGCCAGCAGTGAGGACAGCAACTATGGCTACACCTTC.

V gene TRBV30 combines with J gene TRBJ2-5; D unclear. This CDR3 is built from 14 residues. Germline-derived CDR1 and CDR2 are GTSNPN and SVGIG (reference sequence). Deletions cut 7 bases from V and 5 bases from J, with 20 bases between. Written as DNA, the CDR3 is TGTGCCTTATCCCCTGGAGAGACAACGGAGACCCAGTACTTC. Translating it yields CALSPGETTETQYF.

This chain links TRBV11-2 with TRBJ2-3; 7 bases line up with TRBD2. The CDR3 has 16 amino acids. Per the germline V gene, CDR1 is SGHAT and CDR2 is FQNNGV. After removal of 6 bases from V and 2 bases from J, the junction contained 11 bases not matched to a gene. CDR3 nucleotides: TGTGCCAGCAGGGTATTGCGGGGGAGACACACAGATACGCAGTATTTT. Translated: CASRVLRGRHTDTQYF.

CDR3 amino acids: CASSLTLSEAFF. DNA of the CDR3: TGTGCCAGCAGCTTGACCTTGAGTGAAGCTTTCTTT. The chain carries TRBV5-6 and TRBJ1-1; D unclear. V lost 1 base and J 7 bases, leaving 8 bases between the germline ends. CDR1 is SGHDT, CDR2 YYEEEE, per germline. The CDR3 sequence is 12 residues long.

The CDR3 protein is CASSLVAGDGYTF. The CDR3 region has the DNA TGTGCCAGCAGCTTAGTGGCAGGGGATGGCTACACCTTC. This chain connects TRBV7-6 to TRBJ1-2, with D perhaps matching TRBD1 (6 bases). V lost 1 base and J lost 6, with 9 bases in between. Looked up from germline, CDR1 is SGHVS and CDR2 is FNYEAQ. There are 13 residues in the CDR3. The complete variable domain, with remaining parts taken from reference TRBV7-6 and TRBJ1-2, reads GAGVSQSPRYKVTKRGQDVALRCDPISGHVSLYWYRQALGQGPEFLTYFNYEAQQDKSGLPNDRFSAERPEGSISTLTIQRTEQRDSAMYRCASSLVAGDGYTFGSGTRLTVV.

This clone was counted a few times. This chain joins TRBV2 and TRBJ2-7; TRBD2 is a possible D gene (5 bases). Trimming removed 4 bases at V and 6 bases at J, with 13 bases between. The germline V gene encodes CDR1 SNHLY and CDR2 FYNNEI. The CDR3 runs 13 residues. CDR3 bases: TGTGCCAGCAGTGGGACGGAGGTTCGCGAGCAGTACTTC. This codes for CASSGTEVREQYF.

The chain joins TRBV6-5 to TRBJ2-3, with 9 bases aligning to TRBD2. J lost 6 bases, V lost 7 bases, and 8 bases had no gene match. The length of the CDR3 is 14 residues. Germline V gives CDR1 MNHEY, CDR2 SVGAGI. The chain's CDR3 is CASTQWTSEDTQYF. Here the CDR3 DNA reads TGTGCCAGCACCCAATGGACTAGCGAGGATACGCAGTATTTT.

The gene calls are TRBV7-9 and TRBJ2-7; D ambiguous. V gave up 5 bases and J gave up 2 bases, with 10 bases separating them. Germline V gives CDR1 SEHNR, CDR2 FQNEAQ (reference sequence). This CDR3 region has 13 residues. CDR3 loop: CASSTTRTYEQYF. CDR3 nucleotide sequence: TGTGCCAGCAGCACCACACGGACCTACGAGCAGTACTTC.

The genes are TRBV7-9 and TRBJ2-7; 10 bases agree with TRBD1. The V and J ends lost 4 bases and 4 bases, in that order; junction bases with no gene match: 7. The CDR3 contains 15 residues. Looked up from germline, CDR1 is SEHNR and CDR2 is FQNEAQ (reference sequence). As DNA, the CDR3 is TGTGCCAGCAGCTCTGAAAGGACAGGGGGGTACGAGCAGTACTTC. Its protein product is CASSSERTGGYEQYF. The full variable domain, rest sourced from reference TRBV7-9 and TRBJ2-7, is DTGVSQNPRHKITKRGQNVTFRCDPISEHNRLYWYRQTLGQGPEFLTYFQNEAQLEKSRLLSDRFSAERPKGSFSTLEIQRTEQGDSAMYLCASSSERTGGYEQYFGPGTRLTVT.